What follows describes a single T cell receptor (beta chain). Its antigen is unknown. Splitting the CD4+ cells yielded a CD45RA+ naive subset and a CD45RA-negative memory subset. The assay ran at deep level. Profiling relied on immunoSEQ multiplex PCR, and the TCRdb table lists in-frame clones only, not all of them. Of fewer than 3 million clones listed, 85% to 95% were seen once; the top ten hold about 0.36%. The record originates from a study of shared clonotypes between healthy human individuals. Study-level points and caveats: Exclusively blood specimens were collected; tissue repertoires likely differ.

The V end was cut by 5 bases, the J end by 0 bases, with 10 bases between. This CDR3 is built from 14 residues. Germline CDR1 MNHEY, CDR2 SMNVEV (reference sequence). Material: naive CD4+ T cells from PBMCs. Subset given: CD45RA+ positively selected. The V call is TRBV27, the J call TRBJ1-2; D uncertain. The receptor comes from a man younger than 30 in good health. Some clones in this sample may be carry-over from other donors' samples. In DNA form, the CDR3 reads TGTGCCAGCAGTCCCGCCATGGCTAACTATGGCTACACCTTC. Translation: CASSPAMANYGYTF.